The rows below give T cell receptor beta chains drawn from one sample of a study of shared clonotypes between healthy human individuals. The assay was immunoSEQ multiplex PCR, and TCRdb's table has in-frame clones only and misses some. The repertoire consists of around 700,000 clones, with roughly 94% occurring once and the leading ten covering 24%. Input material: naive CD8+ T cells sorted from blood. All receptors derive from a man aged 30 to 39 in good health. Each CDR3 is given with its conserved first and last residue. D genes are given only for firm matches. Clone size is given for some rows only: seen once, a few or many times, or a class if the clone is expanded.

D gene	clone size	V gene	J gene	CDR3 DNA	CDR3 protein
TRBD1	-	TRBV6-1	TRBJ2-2	TGTGCCAGCAGTGAAAAAGGGGGCGCCGCCGGGGAGCTGTTTTTT	CASSEKGGAAGELFF
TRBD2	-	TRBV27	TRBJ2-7	TGTGCCAGCAGTCGTGGGACTAGCGGCGAGCAGTACTTC	CASSRGTSGEQYF
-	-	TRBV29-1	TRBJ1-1	TGCAGCGCGGCGTCGGGTGAGAACACTGAAGCTTTCTTT	CSAASGENTEAFF
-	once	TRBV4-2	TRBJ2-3	TGTGCCAGCAGCCCCGAACGGCGGAGTAGCACAGATACGCAGTATTTT	CASSPERRSSTDTQYF
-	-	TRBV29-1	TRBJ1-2	TGCAGCGTGGCCGGGGACGCCTACTATGGCTACACCTTC	CSVAGDAYYGYTF
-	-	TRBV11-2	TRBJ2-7	TGTGCCAGCAGCTCTTCGACAGACTACGAGCAGTACTTC	CASSSSTDYEQYF
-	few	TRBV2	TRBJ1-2	TGTGCCAGCAGTGGTCAAGTTAACTATGGCTACACCTTC	CASSGQVNYGYTF
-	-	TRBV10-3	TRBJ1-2	TGTGCCATCAGATCGACAGAAAAAGATGGGTATGGCTACACCTTC	CAIRSTEKDGYGYTF
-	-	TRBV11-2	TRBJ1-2	TGTGCCAGCAGCTTAGTGGGGGGACCATATGGCTACACCTTC	CASSLVGGPYGYTF
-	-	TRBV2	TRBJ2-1	TGTGCCAGCAGTGAACTAAACCAATACAATGAGCAGTTCTTC	CASSELNQYNEQFF
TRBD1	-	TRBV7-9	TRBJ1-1	TGTGCCAGCAGTCTTACGAAGATTAAGACAGGGGAGGGAGCTTTCTTT	CASSLTKIKTGEGAFF
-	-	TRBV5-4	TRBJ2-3	TGTGCCAGCAGCTTGGAGAGCACAGATACGCAGTATTTT	CASSLESTDTQYF
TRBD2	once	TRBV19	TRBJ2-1	TGTGCCAGTAGTATAGTGAGCGGGGCCTACAATGAGCAGTTCTTC	CASSIVSGAYNEQFF
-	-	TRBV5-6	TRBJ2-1	TGTGCCAGCAGCCCGCGGGCCGGTCCCTCCTACAATGAGCAGTTCTTC	CASSPRAGPSYNEQFF
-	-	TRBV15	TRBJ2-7	TGTGCCACCAGCAGAGATCAGGGGACGGTGGAGCAGTACTTC	CATSRDQGTVEQYF
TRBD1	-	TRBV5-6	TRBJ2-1	TGTGCCAGCAGCCAAAGACAGGGGGCGAGCGTCAGAAACAATGAGCAGTTCTTC	CASSQRQGASVRNNEQFF
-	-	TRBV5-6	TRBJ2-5	TGTGCCAGCAGCTTTTCTCCCTCCCAAGAGACCCAGTACTTC	CASSFSPSQETQYF
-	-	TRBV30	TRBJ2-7	TGTGCCTGGAGTGAAATCTACGAGCAGTACTTC	CAWSEIYEQYF
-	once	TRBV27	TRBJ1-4	TGTGCCAGCAGTTTACGGGCCCGAGAAAAACTGTTTTTT	CASSLRAREKLFF
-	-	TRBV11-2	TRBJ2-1	TGTGCCAGCAGCTTGAGTCTCTGGGTTAATGAGCAGTTCTTC	CASSLSLWVNEQFF
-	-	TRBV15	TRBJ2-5	TGTGCCACCAGCAGAGATCGGGACGAGCCCTTCCAAGAGACCCAGTACTTC	CATSRDRDEPFQETQYF
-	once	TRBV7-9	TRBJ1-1	TGTGCCAGCAGCTTCCTGGGCCCCGGGCCCACTGAAGCTTTCTTT	CASSFLGPGPTEAFF
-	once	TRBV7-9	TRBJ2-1	TGTGCCAGCAGCTTAGGGCCCAGGTCCTACAATGAGCAGTTCTTC	CASSLGPRSYNEQFF